This entry lists 22 T cell receptor beta chains sequenced from one sample in a study of technical replicates of blood from a few donors. TCRdb keeps only in-frame clones here, not all; method: immunoSEQ multiplex PCR. Altogether about 83,000 clones are present, roughly nine tenths being singletons, with the ten largest covering approximately 0.25%. The sequenced sample consisted of T cells isolated from PBMCs. The receptors derive from a human donor in good health.

The chain couples TRBV28 to TRBJ2-7; maybe TRBD2 (6 bases). The CDR3 length is 14 residues. CDR1 and CDR2 (germline): MDHEN, SYDVKM. Between the trimmed V and J ends, which lost 5 bases and 2 bases, there was a span of 13 bases. The CDR3 loop is CASSPVRETYEQYF. DNA for the CDR3: TGTGCCAGCAGTCCAGTTCGGGAGACCTACGAGCAGTACTTC.

The chain uses TRBV6-6 and TRBJ2-5, with 8 bases aligning to TRBD2. V lost 0 bases, J lost 3 bases, and 6 bases stayed unmatched. The CDR3 is made up of 16 amino acids. Germline CDR1 reads MNHNY; CDR2 reads SVGAGI (reference sequence). Here the CDR3 DNA reads TGTGCCAGCAGTTACTCGAACCGGGGGGGCAAAGAGACCCAGTACTTC. This translates into CASSYSNRGGKETQYF.

The chain joins TRBV5-6 to TRBJ1-1, with a possible D match to TRBD1 (6 bases). In germline, CDR1 is SGHDT, CDR2 YYEEEE. The V end was cut by 0 bases, the J end by 4 bases, with 16 bases between. The CDR3 length is 16 residues. CDR3 nucleotides: TGTGCCAGCAGCTTGGGGGGGGGCAAGTTAGGCACTGAAGCTTTCTTT. Protein: CASSLGGGKLGTEAFF.

The chain has TRBV7-8 and TRBJ2-7, with D possibly TRBD1 on 5 matching bases. Per germline, CDR1 SGHVS and CDR2 FQNEAQ. CDR3 length: 16 amino acids. The ends were cut back, 1 base at V and 1 base at J, with 14 bases in the middle. CDR3 in amino acids: CASSLDSQGSSYEQYF. The CDR3 DNA follows: TGTGCCAGCAGCTTAGACTCCCAGGGTTCGTCCTACGAGCAGTACTTC.

The CDR3 sequence: CAWRRPTGTTEAFF. The CDR3 DNA reads TGTGCCTGGAGGAGACCAACAGGGACCACTGAAGCTTTCTTT. This chain joins TRBV30 and TRBJ1-1; D is possibly TRBD1 (6 bases). The V gene's germline CDR1 is GTSNPN and CDR2 SVGIG (reference sequence). Trimming cost V 3 bases and J 4 bases, with 15 bases left between them. The CDR3 sequence is 14 residues long.

The chain's CDR3 is CASSLGLGLAGGFSYEQYF. The CDR3 coding sequence is TGCGCCAGCAGCTTGGGATTGGGACTAGCGGGGGGGTTCTCCTACGAGCAGTACTTC. The V and J genes are TRBV5-1 and TRBJ2-7, with TRBD2 identical over 16 bases. This CDR3 has 19 amino acids. Germline loops: CDR1 SGHRS, CDR2 YFSETQ. After removal of 0 bases from V and 0 bases from J, the junction contained 6 bases not matched to a gene.

The J gene is TRBJ2-7, the V gene TRBV7-3; 10 bases align to TRBD1. V shed 1 base, J shed 2 bases, and the junction held 5 bases outside the gene matches. CDR3 length: 16 amino acids. Germline V CDR1 and CDR2: SGHTA, FQGTGA. CDR3 nucleotide sequence: TGTGCCAGCAGCTTAAGGGCGGGACAGGGGACCTACGAGCAGTACTTC. Its translation: CASSLRAGQGTYEQYF.

Turning to this clone: Other DNA sequences in this sample translate to the same CDR3. The V and J genes are TRBV6-5 and TRBJ1-1; D remains ambiguous. V lost 4 bases and J lost 5, with 5 bases in between. The germline gives CDR1 MNHEY, CDR2 SVGAGI. The CDR3 length is 11 residues. The CDR3 DNA is TGTGCCAGCAGTTCGGGTACTGAAGCTTTCTTT. This gives the protein CASSSGTEAFF.

CDR3 nucleotide sequence: TGTGCCAGCAGTACGTGGCGGCAGCCCTACGAGCAGTACTTC. Translating gives CASSTWRQPYEQYF. V usage is TRBV6-5 and J usage is TRBJ2-7, with D unresolved. This CDR3 spans 14 amino acids. The germline V gene encodes CDR1 MNHEY and CDR2 SVGAGI. With 5 bases removed from V and 2 bases from J, the gap between germline ends came to 13 bases.

V and J are TRBV7-3 and TRBJ2-3, with 11 bases fitting TRBD2. Germline trimming cut 2 bases from V and 3 bases from J; bases unmatched to any gene: 4. The CDR3 spans 16 residues. In germline, CDR1 is SGHTA, CDR2 FQGTGA. DNA of the CDR3: TGTGCCAGCAGCTTAGCCCCTAGCGGGGGGACAGATACGCAGTATTTT. Amino acids: CASSLAPSGGTDTQYF. Full variable domain (rest looked up from reference TRBV7-3 and TRBJ2-3): GAGVSQTPSNKVTEKGKYVELRCDPISGHTALYWYRQSLGQGPEFLIYFQGTGAADDSGLPNDRFFAVRPEGSVSTLKIQRTERGDSAVYLCASSLAPSGGTDTQYFGPGTRLTVL.

V usage is TRBV4-1 and J usage is TRBJ1-2; no firm D call. CDR1 and CDR2 from the germline V gene are MGHRA and YSYEKL. This CDR3 spans 15 amino acids. Trimming removed 2 bases at V and 4 bases at J, with 14 bases between. In nucleotides, the CDR3 is TGCGCCAGCAGCCAAACGACTTCTGGTGGCTATGGCTACACCTTC. Translated, it gives CASSQTTSGGYGYTF.

This chain joins TRBV5-6 and TRBJ1-5; D possibly corresponds to TRBD1 (5 bases). The germline V gene has CDR1 SGHDT and CDR2 YYEEEE. V was shortened by 1 base and J by 9 bases, with 8 bases between the two germline ends. The CDR3 is 12 residues long. The CDR3 loop reads CASSLWGGPQHF. The DNA of the CDR3 is TGTGCCAGCAGCTTGTGGGGGGGGCCCCAGCATTTT.

This sequence joins TRBV30 and TRBJ2-5, with 10 bases identical to TRBD2. Looked up from germline, CDR1 is GTSNPN and CDR2 is SVGIG (reference sequence). The CDR3 runs 15 residues. The junction had 13 bases not matched to a gene; V was cut back by 3 bases and J by 9 bases. The CDR3 DNA reads TGTGCCTGGAGCGCAGGGCTAGCGGGGGCTGAGGCCCAGTACTTC. Residues: CAWSAGLAGAEAQYF.

The CDR3 sequence: CASSLKILGHTGELFF. In nucleotides, the CDR3 is TGTGCCAGCAGCTTAAAGATACTGGGCCACACCGGGGAGCTGTTTTTT. The chain has TRBV7-9 and TRBJ2-2; D uncertain. Germline CDR1 SEHNR, CDR2 FQNEAQ (reference sequence). Trimming pared 2 bases from V and 3 bases from J, leaving 13 bases between. The CDR3 sequence is 16 residues long.

J is TRBJ1-2 and V is TRBV4-2; D is undetermined. The CDR3 has 16 residues. Trimming stripped 1 base from V and 10 bases from J, with 22 bases between. Germline CDR1 LGHNA, CDR2 YNFKEQ. The CDR3 region is CASSQVSLYALPFYTF. Here the CDR3 DNA reads TGTGCCAGCAGCCAAGTGAGCCTGTACGCTCTACCTTTCTACACCTTC.

This sequence joins TRBV5-4 and TRBJ2-3; 11 nucleotides line up with TRBD2. This CDR3 is 17 amino acids long. Germline V gene sequence: CDR1 SGHNT, CDR2 YYREEE (reference sequence). With 4 bases clipped from V and 0 bases from J, the junction kept 7 bases outside the gene matches. In nucleotides, the CDR3 is TGTGCCAGCAGCCGTACTAGCGGGAGACGGAGCACAGATACGCAGTATTTT. Its protein product is CASSRTSGRRSTDTQYF. The full variable domain, its missing parts supplied by reference TRBV5-4 and TRBJ2-3, is ETGVTQSPTHLIKTRGQQVTLRCSSQSGHNTVSWYQQALGQGPQFIFQYYREEENGRGNFPPRFSGLQFPNYSSELNVNALELDDSALYLCASSRTSGRRSTDTQYFGPGTRLTVL.

The chain carries TRBV29-1 and TRBJ1-1, with a weak D call TRBD1 (5 bases). CDR1 SQVTM and CDR2 ANQGSEA come from the germline V gene. V lost 5 bases to trimming and J lost 1 base, with 17 bases between them. CDR3 length equals 15 residues. As DNA, the CDR3 is TGCAGCGTTCAACAGGCCCTGGCCAAGAACACTGAAGCTTTCTTT. As protein: CSVQQALAKNTEAFF.

The gene calls are TRBV9 and TRBJ2-2; D gene unclear. The CDR3 sequence is 14 residues long. CDR1 SGDLS and CDR2 YYNGEE come from the germline V gene. Trimming took 3 bases from V and 9 from J, leaving 15 bases between them. The CDR3 reads CASSGGDWNRELFF. CDR3 in DNA: TGTGCCAGCAGCGGAGGAGACTGGAATCGGGAGCTGTTTTTT.

The chain links TRBV28 to TRBJ2-2, with 11 nucleotides matching TRBD2. The V segment lost 2 bases and the J segment 7 bases; nucleotides outside the gene matches: 6. The CDR3 has 16 residues. CDR1 is MDHEN, CDR2 SYDVKM, per germline. The CDR3 loop reads CASSLELAGGLGELFF. The CDR3 DNA is TGTGCCAGCAGTTTAGAGCTAGCGGGAGGCCTCGGGGAGCTGTTTTTT.

This clone was found once. The chain uses TRBV27 and TRBJ1-5; 7 bases fit TRBD1. Germline V gives CDR1 MNHEY, CDR2 SMNVEV (reference sequence). Trimming removed 3 bases from V and 0 bases from J; junction bases left unmatched: 17. This CDR3 region has 20 residues. CDR3 sequence reads: CASSFGPVDRGPYSNQPQHF. In DNA form, the CDR3 reads TGTGCCAGCAGTTTTGGGCCGGTCGATAGGGGGCCGTATAGCAATCAGCCCCAGCATTTT.

The chain employs TRBV27 and TRBJ2-2; the D is unclear. Germline CDR1 reads MNHEY; CDR2 reads SMNVEV (reference sequence). The CDR3 has 12 residues. V was trimmed by 7 bases and J by 6 bases, leaving 9 bases between them. The chain's CDR3 is CASTGLAGELFF. In nucleotides, the CDR3 is TGTGCCAGCACCGGGTTGGCCGGGGAGCTGTTTTTT.

This chain joins TRBV19 and TRBJ2-5, with D maybe TRBD1 (5 bases). Per germline, CDR1 LNHDA and CDR2 SQIVND (reference sequence). CDR3 length equals 14 residues. V was trimmed by 3 bases and J by 5 bases, leaving 13 bases between them. The CDR3 DNA reads TGTGCCAGTAGTATCGCAGGGCTGCGGGAGACCCAGTACTTC. Amino acids: CASSIAGLRETQYF.